The text below deals with one T cell receptor (beta chain). Its antigen is as yet unknown. These data belong to a study of Ad26.COV2.S vaccination and SARS-CoV-2 variants. Study-wide background: Ad26.COV2.S shots went into the muscle once or twice, 56 days apart.

The V gene's germline CDR1 is LNHDA and CDR2 SQIVND (reference sequence). The CDR3 has 17 amino acids. The trim removed 10 bases at V and 5 bases at J, leaving 17 bases unmatched. Findings and limits, study-wide: Analyses of TCR breadth and depth may have underestimated total T cell responses.

Measured with immunoSEQ multiplex PCR; TCRdb has only the in-frame clones, and not every one. The sample shows some 500,000 clones, roughly nine tenths of them seen only once. Documented treatment: some 19 received Ad26.COV2.S at low or high dose, single or two shots; 5 received placebo; per-sample allocation not given. The samples date from day 63 after the first vaccine or placebo injection. The source is a person between 18 and 65 years old who received the Ad26.COV2.S COVID-19 vaccine or a placebo. The chain employs TRBV19 and TRBJ2-2; 9 positions agree with TRBD2. Sample: peripheral blood, taken in a trial of Ad26.COV2.S vaccine versus placebo. In DNA form, the CDR3 reads TGTGCCACTAACGGGGGGGCTAGCGGGACATATACCGGGGAGCTGTTTTTT. It encodes CATNGGASGTYTGELFF.